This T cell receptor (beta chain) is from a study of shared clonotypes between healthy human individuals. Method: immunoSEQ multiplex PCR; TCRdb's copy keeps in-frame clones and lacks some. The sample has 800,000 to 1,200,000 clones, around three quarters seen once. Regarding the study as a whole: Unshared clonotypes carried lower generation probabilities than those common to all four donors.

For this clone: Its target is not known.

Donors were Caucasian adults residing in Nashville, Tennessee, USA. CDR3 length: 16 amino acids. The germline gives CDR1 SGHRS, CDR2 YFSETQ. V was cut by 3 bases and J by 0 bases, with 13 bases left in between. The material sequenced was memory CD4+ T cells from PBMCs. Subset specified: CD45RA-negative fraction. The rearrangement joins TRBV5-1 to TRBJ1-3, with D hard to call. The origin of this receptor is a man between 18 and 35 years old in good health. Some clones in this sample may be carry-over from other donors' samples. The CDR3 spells CASSWGSPSSGNTIYF. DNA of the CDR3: TGCGCCAGCAGCTGGGGAAGCCCGAGCTCTGGAAACACCATATATTTT.